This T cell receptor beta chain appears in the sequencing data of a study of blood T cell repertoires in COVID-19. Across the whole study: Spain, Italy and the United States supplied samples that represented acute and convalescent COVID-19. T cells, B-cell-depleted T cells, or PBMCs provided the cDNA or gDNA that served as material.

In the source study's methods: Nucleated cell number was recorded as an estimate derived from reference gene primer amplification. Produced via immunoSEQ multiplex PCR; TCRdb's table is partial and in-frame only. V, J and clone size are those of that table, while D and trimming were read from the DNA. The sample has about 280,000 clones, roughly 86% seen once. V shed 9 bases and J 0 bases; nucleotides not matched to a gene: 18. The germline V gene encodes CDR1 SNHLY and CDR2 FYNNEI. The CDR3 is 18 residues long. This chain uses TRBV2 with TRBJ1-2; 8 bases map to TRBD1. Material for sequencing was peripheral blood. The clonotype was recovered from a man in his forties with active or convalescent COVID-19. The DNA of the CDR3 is TGTGCCAGTCTGTTCATAAGACAGGGGATAGGAGCTAACTATGGCTACACCTTC. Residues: CASLFIRQGIGANYGYTF.